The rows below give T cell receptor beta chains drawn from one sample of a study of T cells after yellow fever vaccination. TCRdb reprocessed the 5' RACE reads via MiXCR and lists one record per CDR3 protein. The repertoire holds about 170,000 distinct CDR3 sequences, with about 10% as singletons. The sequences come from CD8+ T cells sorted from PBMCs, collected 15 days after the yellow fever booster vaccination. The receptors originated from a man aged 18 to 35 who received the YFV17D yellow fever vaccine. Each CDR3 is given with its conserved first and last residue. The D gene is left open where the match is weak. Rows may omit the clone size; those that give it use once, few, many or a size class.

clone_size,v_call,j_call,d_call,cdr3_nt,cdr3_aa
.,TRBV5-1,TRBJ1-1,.,TGCGCCAGCAGCTTGGATACGGGACATATGAACACTGAAGCTTTCTTT,CASSLDTGHMNTEAFF
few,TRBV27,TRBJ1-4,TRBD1,TGTGCCAGCAGTGTATACGACAGGGGTGGTAATGAAAAACTGTTTTTT,CASSVYDRGGNEKLFF
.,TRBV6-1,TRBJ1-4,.,TGTGCCAGCAGTGATAGACTTTGGGAATTTTTT,CASSDRLWEFF
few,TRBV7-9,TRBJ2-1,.,TGTGCCAGCAGCTTAGGTACAACGTATGAGCAGTTCTTC,CASSLGTTYEQFF
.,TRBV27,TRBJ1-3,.,TGTGCCAGCAGTCCCCTGGGGCCCAGCACCATATATTTT,CASSPLGPSTIYF
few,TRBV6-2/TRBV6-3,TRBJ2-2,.,TGTGCCAGCAGTTCGGGTTGGGTGAACACCGGGGAGCTGTTTTTT,CASSSGWVNTGELFF
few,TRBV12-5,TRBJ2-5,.,TGTGCTAGTGGTTCCGCCGGTGGAGCGGATCAAGAGACCCAGTACTTC,CASGSAGGADQETQYF
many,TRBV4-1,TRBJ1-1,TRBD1,TGCGCCAGCAGCCAAGAGTCCGGGACAGGGAACACTGAAGCTTTCTTT,CASSQESGTGNTEAFF
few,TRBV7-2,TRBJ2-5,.,TGTGCCAGCAGCCCTTGGACTGCAGGGGAGACCCAGTACTTC,CASSPWTAGETQYF
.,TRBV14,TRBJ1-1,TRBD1,TGTGCCAGCAGCCAGCTAGGGGGCGGGGGCACTGAAGCTTTCTTT,CASSQLGGGGTEAFF
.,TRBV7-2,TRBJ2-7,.,TGTGCCAGCAGCTTAGCGTTTACAGGCTGGTACGAGCAGTACTTC,CASSLAFTGWYEQYF
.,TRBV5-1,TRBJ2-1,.,TGCGCCAGCAGTAAGAGGGGGTTTAACGAGTTCTTC,CASSKRGFNEFF
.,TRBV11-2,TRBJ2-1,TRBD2,TGTGCCAGCAGCTTAGATATTCAGCGGGGGGTATACAATGAGCAGTTCTTC,CASSLDIQRGVYNEQFF
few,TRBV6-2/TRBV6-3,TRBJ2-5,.,TGTGCCAGCTTGGCTAGTCGGGAGACCCAGTACTTC,CASLASRETQYF
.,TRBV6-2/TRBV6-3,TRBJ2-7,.,TGTGCCAGCAGCTGGCTGAACTCCTACGAGCAGTACTTC,CASSWLNSYEQYF
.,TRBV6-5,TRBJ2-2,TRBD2,TGTGCCAGCAGGCTAGCGGGTTTTACCGGGGAGCTGTTTTTT,CASRLAGFTGELFF
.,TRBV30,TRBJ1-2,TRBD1,TGTGCCTGGAGTGATGTGGGACAGGGGTTCTATGGCTACACCTTC,CAWSDVGQGFYGYTF
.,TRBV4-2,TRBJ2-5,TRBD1,TGTGCCAGCAGCCAAGATGGGAAAGGGGGCGCAGAGACCCAGTACTTC,CASSQDGKGGAETQYF
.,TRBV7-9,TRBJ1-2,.,TGTGCCAGCAGTCGGGTAGAGGCCTTC,CASSRVEAF
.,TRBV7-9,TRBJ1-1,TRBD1,TGTGCCAGCAGCTTAGCAGGGGGCACTGTAGCTTTCTTT,CASSLAGGTVAFF
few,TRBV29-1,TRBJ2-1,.,TGCAGCTCGGAGGTGGGCGGTGAGCAGTTCTTC,CSSEVGGEQFF
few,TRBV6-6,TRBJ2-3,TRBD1,TGTGCCAGCAGTTCCAACAGGGGGCGGGACACAGATACGCAGTATTTT,CASSSNRGRDTDTQYF
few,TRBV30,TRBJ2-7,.,TGTGCCTGGAGTGTGGCAGTAAGCTACGAGCAGTACTTC,CAWSVAVSYEQYF
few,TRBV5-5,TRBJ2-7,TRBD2,TGTGCCAGCAGCTCACTCGGCCTTTTAGCGGGGGGGAGCTCCTACGAGCAGTACTTC,CASSSLGLLAGGSSYEQYF
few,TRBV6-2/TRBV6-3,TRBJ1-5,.,TGTGCCAGCACTCTAGTACCTCAGCAGCCCCAGCATTTT,CASTLVPQQPQHF
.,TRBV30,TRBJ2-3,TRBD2,TGTGCCGGCCACAAACCCGAGACTAGCGGGGGGGCTACAGATACGCAGTATTTT,CAGHKPETSGGATDTQYF
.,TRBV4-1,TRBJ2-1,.,TGCGCCAGCAGCCAAGTCCTAGGTCCTAATGAGCAGTTCTTC,CASSQVLGPNEQFF
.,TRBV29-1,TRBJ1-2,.,TGCAGCGTGATGGACGGCGATAACTATGGCTACACCTTC,CSVMDGDNYGYTF
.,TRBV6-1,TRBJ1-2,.,TGTGCCAGCAGTGAATCTCAGCGATACTATGGCTACACCTTC,CASSESQRYYGYTF
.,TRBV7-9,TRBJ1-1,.,TGTGCCAGCAGCCCCGACTGGGAAGCTTTCTTT,CASSPDWEAFF
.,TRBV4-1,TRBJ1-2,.,TGCGCCAGCAGCCAAGAGTTCAGGGATTTCTTGGTTGCTGGCTACACCTTC,CASSQEFRDFLVAGYTF
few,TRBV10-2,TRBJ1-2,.,TGCGCCAGCAGTGTTCAGGTCGTCTACGGCTACACCTTC,CASSVQVVYGYTF
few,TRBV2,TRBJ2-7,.,TGTGCCAGCAGCCCCCGGTGGTCTACCTCCTACGAGCAGTACTTC,CASSPRWSTSYEQYF
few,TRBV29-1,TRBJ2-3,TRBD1,TGCAGCGTTGAAGGCTTGGACAGGACTAGCACAGATACGCAGTATTTT,CSVEGLDRTSTDTQYF
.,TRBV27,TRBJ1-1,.,TGTGCCAGCAGTATAATCCCAGGAGGCCGAGTCACTGAAGCTTTCTTT,CASSIIPGGRVTEAFF
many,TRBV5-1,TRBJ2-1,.,TGCGCCAGCAGCTTAAGGACTGAGAACAATGAGCAGTTCTTC,CASSLRTENNEQFF
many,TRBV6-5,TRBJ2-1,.,TGTGCCAGCAGCCGAGATCCGGGACACCTGGGGGATGAGCAGTTCTTC,CASSRDPGHLGDEQFF
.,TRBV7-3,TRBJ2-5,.,TGTGCCAGCAGCTTGAGACGAAGCGGACAAGAGACCCAGTACTTC,CASSLRRSGQETQYF
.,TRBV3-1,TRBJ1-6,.,TGTGCCAGCAGCCAAGAACCCAGCTCCTATAATTCACCCCTCCACTTT,CASSQEPSSYNSPLHF
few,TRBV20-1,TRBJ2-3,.,TGCAGTGTCGTGCAGAGCACAGATACGCAGTATTTT,CSVVQSTDTQYF
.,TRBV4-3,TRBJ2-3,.,TGCGCCAGCAGCCAAGATCTGAGGGGATACCGTCAAAATACGCAGTATTTT,CASSQDLRGYRQNTQYF
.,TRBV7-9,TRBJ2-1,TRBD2,TGTGCCAGCCCCGGGGAGGGGTACAATGAGCAGTTCTTC,CASPGEGYNEQFF
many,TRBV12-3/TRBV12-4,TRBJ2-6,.,TGTGCCAGCAGTTTTTGGGGGTCTGGGGCCAACGTCCTGACTTTC,CASSFWGSGANVLTF
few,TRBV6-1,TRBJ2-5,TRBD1,TGTGCCAGCAGGACAGGGATTCAAGAGACCCAGTACTTC,CASRTGIQETQYF
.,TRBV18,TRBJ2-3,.,TGTGCCAGCTCGGACGGAAGGCGCACAGATACGCAGTATTTT,CASSDGRRTDTQYF
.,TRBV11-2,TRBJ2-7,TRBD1,TGTGCCAGCAGCTTAAGTGGTGAGCTGACAGGGGTCTTCTACGAGCAGTACTTC,CASSLSGELTGVFYEQYF